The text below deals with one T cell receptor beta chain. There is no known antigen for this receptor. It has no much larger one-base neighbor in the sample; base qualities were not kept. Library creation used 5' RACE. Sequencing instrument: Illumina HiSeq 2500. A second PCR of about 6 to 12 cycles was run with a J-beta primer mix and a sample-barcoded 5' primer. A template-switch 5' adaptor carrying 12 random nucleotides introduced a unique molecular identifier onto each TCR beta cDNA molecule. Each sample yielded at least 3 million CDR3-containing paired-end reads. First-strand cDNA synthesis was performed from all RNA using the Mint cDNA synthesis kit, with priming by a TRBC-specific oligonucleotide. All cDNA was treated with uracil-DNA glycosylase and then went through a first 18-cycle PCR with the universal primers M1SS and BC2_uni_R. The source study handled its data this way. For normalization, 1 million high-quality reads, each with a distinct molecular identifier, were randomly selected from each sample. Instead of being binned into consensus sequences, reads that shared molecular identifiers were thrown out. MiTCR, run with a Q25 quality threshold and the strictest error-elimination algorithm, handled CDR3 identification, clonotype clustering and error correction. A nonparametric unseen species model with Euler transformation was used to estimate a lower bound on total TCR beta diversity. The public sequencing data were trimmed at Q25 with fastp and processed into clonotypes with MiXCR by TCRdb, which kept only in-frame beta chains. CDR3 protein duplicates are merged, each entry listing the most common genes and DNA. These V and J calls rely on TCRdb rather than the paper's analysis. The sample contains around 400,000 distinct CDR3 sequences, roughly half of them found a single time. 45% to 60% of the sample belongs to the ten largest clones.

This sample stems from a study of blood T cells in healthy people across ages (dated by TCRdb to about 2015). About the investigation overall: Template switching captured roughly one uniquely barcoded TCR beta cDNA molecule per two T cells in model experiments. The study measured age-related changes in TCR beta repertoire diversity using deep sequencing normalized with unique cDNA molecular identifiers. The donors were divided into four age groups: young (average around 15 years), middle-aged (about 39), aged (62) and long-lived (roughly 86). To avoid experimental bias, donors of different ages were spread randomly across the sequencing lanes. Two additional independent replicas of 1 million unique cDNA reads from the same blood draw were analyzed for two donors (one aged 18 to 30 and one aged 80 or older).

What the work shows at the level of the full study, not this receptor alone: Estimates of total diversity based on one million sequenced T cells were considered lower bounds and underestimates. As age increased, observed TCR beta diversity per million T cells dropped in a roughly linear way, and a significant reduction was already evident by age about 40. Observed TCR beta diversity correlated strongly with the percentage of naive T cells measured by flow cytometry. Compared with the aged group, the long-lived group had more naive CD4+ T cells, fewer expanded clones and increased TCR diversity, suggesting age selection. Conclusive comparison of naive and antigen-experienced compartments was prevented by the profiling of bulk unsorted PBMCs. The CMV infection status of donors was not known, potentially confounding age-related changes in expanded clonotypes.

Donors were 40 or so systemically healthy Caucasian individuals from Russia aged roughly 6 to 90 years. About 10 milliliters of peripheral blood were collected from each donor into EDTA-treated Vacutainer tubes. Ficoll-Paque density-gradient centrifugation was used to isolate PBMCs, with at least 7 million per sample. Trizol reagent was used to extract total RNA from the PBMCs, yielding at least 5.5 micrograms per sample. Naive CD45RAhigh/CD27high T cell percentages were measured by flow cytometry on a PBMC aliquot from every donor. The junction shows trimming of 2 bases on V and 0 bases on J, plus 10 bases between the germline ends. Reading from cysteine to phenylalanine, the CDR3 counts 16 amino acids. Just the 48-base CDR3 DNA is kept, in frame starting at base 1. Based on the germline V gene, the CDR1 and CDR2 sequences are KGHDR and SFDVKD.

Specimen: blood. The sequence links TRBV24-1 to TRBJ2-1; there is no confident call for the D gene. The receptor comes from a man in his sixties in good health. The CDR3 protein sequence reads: CATSDSQVDSYNEQFF. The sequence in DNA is TGTGCCACCAGTGATTCCCAGGTCGACTCCTACAATGAGCAGTTCTTC.